The sequence of this TCR beta chain was determined in a study of T cells in Graves' hyperthyroidism and ophthalmopathy. The investigators amplified TCR beta CDR3 regions from RNA transcripts. A first-round RT-PCR of the TCR CDR3 used the HTBI primer set. MiXCR, applied by TCRdb to the multiplex PCR reads, yields one record per CDR3 protein. Among over 350,000 distinct CDR3 sequences listed, 11% to 15% were seen once. This clonotype was observed a few times. Trimming removed 5 bases at V and 2 bases at J, with 15 bases between. The CDR3 totals 15 residues. Germline CDR1 is SQVTM and CDR2 is ANQGSEA. The chain has TRBV29-1 and TRBJ2-2, with D unresolved. This receptor was identified in a man aged 50 to 60 with Graves' ophthalmopathy. The sequenced material came from blood. The CDR3 loop reads CSVSGQATNTGELFF. CDR3 sequence (DNA): TGCAGCGTTAGTGGGCAGGCTACCAACACCGGGGAGCTGTTTTTT.